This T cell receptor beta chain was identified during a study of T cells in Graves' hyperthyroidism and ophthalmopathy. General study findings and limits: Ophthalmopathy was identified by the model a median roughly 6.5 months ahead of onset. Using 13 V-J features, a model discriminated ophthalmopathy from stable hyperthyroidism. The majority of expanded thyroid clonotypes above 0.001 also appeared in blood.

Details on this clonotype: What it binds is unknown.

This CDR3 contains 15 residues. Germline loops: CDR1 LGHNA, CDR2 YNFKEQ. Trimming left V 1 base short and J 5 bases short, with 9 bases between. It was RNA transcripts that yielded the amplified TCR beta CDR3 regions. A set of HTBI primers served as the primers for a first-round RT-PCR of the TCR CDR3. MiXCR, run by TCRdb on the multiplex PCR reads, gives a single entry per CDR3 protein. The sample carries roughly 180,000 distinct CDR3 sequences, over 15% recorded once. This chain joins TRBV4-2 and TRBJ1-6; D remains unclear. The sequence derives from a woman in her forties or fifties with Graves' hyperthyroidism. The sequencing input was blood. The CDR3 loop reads CASSQVALDNSPLHF. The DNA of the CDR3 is TGTGCCAGCAGCCAAGTTGCACTAGATAATTCACCCCTCCACTTT.